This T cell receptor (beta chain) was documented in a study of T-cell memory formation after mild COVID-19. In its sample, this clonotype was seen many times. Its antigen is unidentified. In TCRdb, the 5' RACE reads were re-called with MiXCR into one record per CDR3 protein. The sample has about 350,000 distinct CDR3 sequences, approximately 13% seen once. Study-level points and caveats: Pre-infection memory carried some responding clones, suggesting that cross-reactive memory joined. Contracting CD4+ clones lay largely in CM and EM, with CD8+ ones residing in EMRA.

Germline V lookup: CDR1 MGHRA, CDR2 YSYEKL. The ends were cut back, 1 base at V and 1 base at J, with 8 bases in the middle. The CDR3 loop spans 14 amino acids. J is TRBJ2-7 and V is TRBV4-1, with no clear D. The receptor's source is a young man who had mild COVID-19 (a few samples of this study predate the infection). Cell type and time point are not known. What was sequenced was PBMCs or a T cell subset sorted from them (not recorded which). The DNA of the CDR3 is TGCGCCAGCAGCCAAGTTCACGAGTCCTACGAGCAGTACTTC. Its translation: CASSQVHESYEQYF.